This entry lists 10 T cell receptor beta chains sequenced from one sample in a study of CD8 T cells in Susac syndrome. It was with random hexamers that about 0.45 to 1 ug RNA was reverse transcribed. TCRdb passed the immunoSEQ multiplex PCR reads through MiXCR, listing each CDR3 protein once. The table has under 350,000 distinct CDR3 sequences, 90% to 95% seen once. The sample taken for sequencing was CD4+ T cells from PBMCs. The receptors derive from a human donor with multiple sclerosis.

The V gene is TRBV19, the J gene TRBJ2-1; D remains unclear. The germline gives CDR1 LNHDA, CDR2 SQIVND (reference sequence). The CDR3 consists of 12 residues. V was pared by 4 bases and J by 10 bases, with 11 bases between. CDR3 protein: CASSKTGKEQFF. CDR3 coding DNA: TGTGCCAGTAGTAAAACCGGTAAAGAGCAGTTCTTC.

The chain uses TRBV7-9 and TRBJ2-1; weak D call: TRBD1 (5 bases). The CDR3 length is 13 residues. V shed 3 bases and J shed 13 bases, with 16 bases lying between them. Germline V gene lookup returns CDR1 SEHNR and CDR2 FQNEAQ (reference sequence). CDR3 DNA: TGTGCCAGCAGCTTCGAGCAGGGCGTAAATCAGTTCTTC. Translated, it gives CASSFEQGVNQFF. Variable domain in full (rest from reference TRBV7-9 and TRBJ2-1): DTGVSQNPRHKITKRGQNVTFRCDPISEHNRLYWYRQTLGQGPEFLTYFQNEAQLEKSRLLSDRFSAERPKGSFSTLEIQRTEQGDSAMYLCASSFEQGVNQFFGPGTRLTVL.

V and J are TRBV3-1 and TRBJ1-2; 7 positions match TRBD1. CDR3 length equals 15 residues. The J segment lost 3 bases and the V segment lost 2 bases, leaving 6 bases of the junction unmatched. CDR1 is LGHDT and CDR2 is YNNKEL in the germline V gene (reference sequence). CDR3 DNA sequence: TGTGCCAGCAGCCAACGGCCCAGGGGGGACTATGGCTACACCTTC. Translated, it gives CASSQRPRGDYGYTF.

The chain has TRBV2 and TRBJ1-4; D gene uncertain. The CDR3 has 15 residues. Germline values: CDR1 SNHLY, CDR2 FYNNEI. V dropped 7 bases and J dropped 2 bases, with 14 bases sitting between them. CDR3 coding DNA: TGTGCCAGCACCCTTGGGGAAGGGACTAATGAAAAACTGTTTTTT. This gives the protein CASTLGEGTNEKLFF.

J is TRBJ1-2 and V is TRBV28, with 8 bases aligning to TRBD1. The germline V gene has CDR1 MDHEN and CDR2 SYDVKM. The ends lost 2 bases at V and 6 bases at J; junction bases unmatched: 11. This CDR3 is built from 16 residues. CDR3 amino acids: CASSLRGQGALHGYTF. DNA for the CDR3: TGTGCCAGCAGTTTAAGGGGTCAGGGGGCGCTTCATGGCTACACCTTC.

Points on this clonotype: A read error may produce the germline difference seen at one junction end. The V gene is TRBV7-7, the J gene TRBJ2-1; 9 nucleotides line up with TRBD2. CDR1 SSHAT and CDR2 FNYEAQ come from the germline V gene (reference sequence). This CDR3 contains 15 residues. The CDR3 DNA reads as TGTGCTAGCAGCTTAGGGGGACTAGCCGGCGATGAGCAGTTCTTC. Its protein product is CASSLGGLAGDEQFF.

This clonotype was seen a single time. The chain links TRBV4-2 to TRBJ2-1; D possibly matches TRBD1 or TRBD2 (6 bases each). The CDR3 has 14 residues. V lost 5 bases and J 10 bases, leaving 18 bases between the germline ends. The germline gives CDR1 LGHNA, CDR2 YNFKEQ. CDR3 sequence: CASSVRDSRGEQFF. CDR3 DNA sequence: TGTGCCAGCAGCGTCCGGGACTCGAGGGGGGAGCAGTTCTTC.

The chain uses TRBV7-2 and TRBJ1-2; possible D gene TRBD1, 6 bases. CDR3 length: 15 amino acids. V lost 7 bases, J lost 6 bases, and 21 bases lay in between. Germline-derived CDR1 and CDR2 are SGHTA and FQGNSA. CDR3 sequence reads: CASTSDLTGWNGYTF. CDR3 nucleotide sequence: TGTGCCAGCACCTCCGACCTAACAGGGTGGAATGGCTACACCTTC.

V and J are TRBV6-1 and TRBJ2-7; 13 bases are a match to TRBD2. V lost 7 bases and J lost 0; bases outside the gene matches: 12. CDR1 and CDR2 from the germline V gene are MNHNS and SASEGT. This CDR3 is 18 amino acids long. CDR3 protein: CASKPRGTSGASSYEQYF. The DNA of the CDR3 is TGTGCCAGCAAGCCCCGGGGGACTAGCGGGGCCAGCTCCTACGAGCAGTACTTC.

The chain uses TRBV20-1 and TRBJ2-3, with D perhaps TRBD2 (7 bases). The CDR3 runs 14 residues. Germline CDR1 reads DFQATT; CDR2 reads SNEGSKA (reference sequence). Between the trimmed V and J ends, which lost 6 bases and 1 base, there was a span of 14 bases. The DNA for the CDR3 is TGCAGTGCCTGGGGGGGGCTGCGCACAGATACGCAGTATTTT. Protein sequence: CSAWGGLRTDTQYF.